A selection of T cell receptor beta chains follows, all from one sample in a study of blood T cell repertoires in COVID-19. Only in-frame clones appear in the TCRdb table, and some are missing; sequencing was by immunoSEQ multiplex PCR. The sample has under 300,000 clones, 70% to 90% seen once; the top ten hold about 0.99%. Sequencing used peripheral blood. The receptors were gathered from a woman aged 35 to 49 who had recovered from COVID-19. Each CDR3 is given with its conserved first and last residue. Each record gives: J gene, clone size, D gene, V gene, CDR3 length, CDR3 DNA, CDR3 protein. The D gene is left open where the match is weak. Size is omitted from some rows. Given values are once, few, many or a class for expanded clones.

j_gene: TRBJ1-5
abundance: NA
d_gene: TRBD1
v_gene: TRBV15
len: 16
CDR3nt: TGTGCCACCAGCACACAGGGGCGGGAGGGCAATCAGCCCCAGCATTTT
CDR3aa: CATSTQGREGNQPQHF

j_gene: TRBJ1-2
abundance: few
d_gene: NA
v_gene: TRBV6-5
len: 15
CDR3nt: TGTGCCAGCACCCAGGGCCCGCCAGGGGCCTATGGCTACACCTTC
CDR3aa: CASTQGPPGAYGYTF

j_gene: TRBJ2-1
abundance: NA
d_gene: TRBD2
v_gene: TRBV5-1
len: 17
CDR3nt: TGCGCCAGCAGCCTACGACTAGCGGGAGGGTCCTACAATGAGCAGTTCTTC
CDR3aa: CASSLRLAGGSYNEQFF

j_gene: TRBJ2-7
abundance: NA
d_gene: TRBD1
v_gene: TRBV6-6
len: 15
CDR3nt: TGTGCCAGCAGCCCAGTGGGGACAGGGGCAGACGAGCAGTACTTC
CDR3aa: CASSPVGTGADEQYF

j_gene: TRBJ1-1
abundance: NA
d_gene: NA
v_gene: TRBV7-8
len: 14
CDR3nt: TGTGCCAGCAGCCCCCGGGCAGGGCGGACTGAAGCTTTCTTT
CDR3aa: CASSPRAGRTEAFF

j_gene: TRBJ1-2
abundance: NA
d_gene: NA
v_gene: TRBV2
len: 15
CDR3nt: TGTGCCAGCAGTCCCGGGAGGGCAAATAACTATGGCTACACCTTC
CDR3aa: CASSPGRANNYGYTF

j_gene: TRBJ2-7
abundance: NA
d_gene: NA
v_gene: TRBV29-1
len: 14
CDR3nt: TGCAGCGTTGAGTGGGCCGACAAGCCCTACGAGCAGTACTTC
CDR3aa: CSVEWADKPYEQYF

j_gene: TRBJ1-3
abundance: NA
d_gene: NA
v_gene: TRBV19
len: 14
CDR3nt: TGTGCCAGTAGTTCCCAGGGCTCTGGAAACACCATATATTTT
CDR3aa: CASSSQGSGNTIYF

j_gene: TRBJ1-3
abundance: NA
d_gene: NA
v_gene: TRBV13
len: 15
CDR3nt: TGTGCCAGCAGCCCCGGGTGGGCAGGGGGAAACACCATATATTTT
CDR3aa: CASSPGWAGGNTIYF

j_gene: TRBJ1-6
abundance: once
d_gene: NA
v_gene: TRBV7-2
len: 14
CDR3nt: TGTGCCAGCAGCTTGCCAGGGGATTTGTCACCCCTCCACTTT
CDR3aa: CASSLPGDLSPLHF

j_gene: TRBJ1-4
abundance: NA
d_gene: NA
v_gene: TRBV30
len: 15
CDR3nt: TGTGCCTGGAGTGTACGGGCGGGGGGAGGCGAAAAACTGTTTTTT
CDR3aa: CAWSVRAGGGEKLFF

j_gene: TRBJ1-1
abundance: NA
d_gene: NA
v_gene: TRBV7-9
len: 12
CDR3nt: TGTGCCAGCGGGGGGGGAGGCACTGAAGCTTTCTTT
CDR3aa: CASGGGGTEAFF

j_gene: TRBJ1-5
abundance: once
d_gene: TRBD1
v_gene: TRBV24-1
len: 13
CDR3nt: TGTGCCACCGGTGACAGGGGGAGAAGGGCCCAGCATTTT
CDR3aa: CATGDRGRRAQHF

j_gene: TRBJ2-1
abundance: NA
d_gene: NA
v_gene: TRBV2
len: 12
CDR3nt: TGTGCCAGCAGTGAGGGGGGTAATGAGCAGTTCTTC
CDR3aa: CASSEGGNEQFF

j_gene: TRBJ2-3
abundance: NA
d_gene: NA
v_gene: TRBV20-1
len: 16
CDR3nt: TGCAGTGCTAGTCCCCCCGAGCGGTCAGGTGCAGATACGCAGTATTTT
CDR3aa: CSASPPERSGADTQYF

j_gene: TRBJ1-3
abundance: NA
d_gene: NA
v_gene: TRBV15
len: 16
CDR3nt: TGTGCCACCAGCAGAGATCCCCTTCAGGCTGGAAACACCATATATTTT
CDR3aa: CATSRDPLQAGNTIYF

j_gene: TRBJ1-2
abundance: NA
d_gene: TRBD1
v_gene: TRBV4-3
len: 14
CDR3nt: TGCGCCAGCAGCCCAGGGACAGCATACTATGGCTACACCTTC
CDR3aa: CASSPGTAYYGYTF

j_gene: TRBJ2-7
abundance: NA
d_gene: NA
v_gene: TRBV10-3
len: 15
CDR3nt: TGTGCCACCCTAAGGGGGAGGGGTAGCTCCTACGAGCAGTACTTC
CDR3aa: CATLRGRGSSYEQYF

j_gene: TRBJ2-2
abundance: NA
d_gene: TRBD1
v_gene: TRBV18
len: 17
CDR3nt: TGTGCCAGCTCACCACGACAGGGGCTTTCGAACACCGGGGAGCTGTTTTTT
CDR3aa: CASSPRQGLSNTGELFF

j_gene: TRBJ1-5
abundance: NA
d_gene: NA
v_gene: TRBV5-6
len: 15
CDR3nt: TGTGCCAGCAGCTTGGAGGGCTACAGGATTCAGCCCCAGCATTTT
CDR3aa: CASSLEGYRIQPQHF

j_gene: TRBJ2-2
abundance: NA
d_gene: NA
v_gene: TRBV18
len: 16
CDR3nt: TGTGCCAGCTCACCATACGAGACCTCGGGGGACGGGGAGCTGTTTTTT
CDR3aa: CASSPYETSGDGELFF

j_gene: TRBJ2-7
abundance: NA
d_gene: TRBD2
v_gene: TRBV30
len: 19
CDR3nt: TGTGCCTGGAGCACCGACCGGACAGGCCCGGGACTAGCGGACCTAGGGCAGTACTTC
CDR3aa: CAWSTDRTGPGLADLGQYF

j_gene: TRBJ1-5
abundance: NA
d_gene: NA
v_gene: TRBV7-2
len: 14
CDR3nt: TGTGCCAGCAGTAATCCGGGAATCAATCAGCCCCAGCATTTT
CDR3aa: CASSNPGINQPQHF